The T cell receptor beta chain described here comes from a study of blood T cell repertoires in COVID-19. Study details: The United States, Italy and Spain provided the acute and convalescent COVID-19 samples. Sources were T cells, B-cell-depleted T cells, or PBMCs; the material itself was cDNA or gDNA.

Trimming at V came to 2 bases and at J to 6 bases, leaving 10 bases not matched to a gene. The CDR3 runs to 15 residues. Germline CDR1 SGDLS, CDR2 YYNGEE. In the original analysis: How many nucleated cells were present was estimated from reference gene primer amplification. The table came from immunoSEQ multiplex PCR; TCRdb's copy has only in-frame clones and leaves some out. V and J calls and clone size follow that table, whereas D and trimming were derived from the DNA. Counted here are around 40,000 clones, over 85% occurring once; the ten biggest clones make up approximately 4.2%. The chain has TRBV9 and TRBJ1-2, with TRBD1 matching over 7 bases. The origin of this receptor is a human donor with active COVID-19. The donor label of this sample is uncertain. Material: peripheral blood. The CDR3 DNA reads TGTGCCAGCAGCGTCAGACAGGGAGCAAACGATGGCTACACCTTC. It is translated as CASSVRQGANDGYTF.